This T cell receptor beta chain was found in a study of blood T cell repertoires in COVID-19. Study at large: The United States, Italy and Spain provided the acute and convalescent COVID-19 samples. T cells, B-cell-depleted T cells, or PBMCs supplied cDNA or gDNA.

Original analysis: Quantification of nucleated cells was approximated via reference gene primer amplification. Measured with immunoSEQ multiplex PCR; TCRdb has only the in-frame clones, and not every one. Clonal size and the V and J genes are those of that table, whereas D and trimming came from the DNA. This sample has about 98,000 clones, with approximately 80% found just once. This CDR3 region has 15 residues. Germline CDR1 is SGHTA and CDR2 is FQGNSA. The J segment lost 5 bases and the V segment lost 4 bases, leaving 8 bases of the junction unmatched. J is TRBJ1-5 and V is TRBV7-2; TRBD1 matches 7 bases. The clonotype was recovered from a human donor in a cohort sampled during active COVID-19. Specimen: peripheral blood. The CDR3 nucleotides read TGTGCCAGCAGCTCCCAGACAGGGACTTATCAGCCCCAGCATTTT. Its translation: CASSSQTGTYQPQHF.